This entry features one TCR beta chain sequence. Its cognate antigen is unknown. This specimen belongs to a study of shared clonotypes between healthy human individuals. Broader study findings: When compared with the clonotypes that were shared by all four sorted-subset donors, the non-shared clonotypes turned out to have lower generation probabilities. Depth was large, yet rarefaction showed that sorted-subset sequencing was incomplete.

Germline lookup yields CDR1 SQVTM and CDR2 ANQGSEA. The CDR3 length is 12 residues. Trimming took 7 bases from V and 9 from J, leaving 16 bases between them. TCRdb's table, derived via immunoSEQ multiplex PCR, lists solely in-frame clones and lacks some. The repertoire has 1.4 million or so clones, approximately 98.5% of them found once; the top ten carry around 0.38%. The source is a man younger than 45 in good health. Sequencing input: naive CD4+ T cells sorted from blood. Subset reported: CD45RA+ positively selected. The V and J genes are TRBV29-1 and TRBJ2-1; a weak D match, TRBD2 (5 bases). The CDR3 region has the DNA TGCAGCGCGAGGGCGGATCAAGGTGAGCAGTTCTTC. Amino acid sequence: CSARADQGEQFF.